Each of the 11 T cell receptor beta chains below was sequenced from the same sample in a study of blood T cell repertoires in COVID-19. TCRdb keeps only in-frame clones here, not all; method: immunoSEQ multiplex PCR. The sample yields nearly 90,000 clones, 72% seen once. The source material was peripheral blood. Every receptor here comes from an elderly woman with acute or convalescent COVID-19.

This clone came up once. A clone one base away is much larger, so this may be a read error. The V gene is TRBV11-2, the J gene TRBJ2-7, with 7 bases matching TRBD2. Germline CDR1 is SGHAT and CDR2 is FQNNGV. The CDR3 is made up of 14 amino acids. Trimming removed 1 base from V and 0 bases from J; junction bases left unmatched: 0. The CDR3: CASSLGGSSYEQYF. The DNA of the CDR3 is TGTGCCAGCAGCTTAGGCGGGAGCTCCTACGAGCAGTACTTC.

The rearrangement uses TRBV6-5 and TRBJ2-7, with TRBD1 matching 10 bases. The CDR3 sequence is 15 residues long. Germline CDR1 reads MNHEY; CDR2 reads SVGAGI. The J segment lost 5 bases and the V segment lost 6 bases, leaving 10 bases of the junction unmatched. CDR3 residues: CASRRKGQGINEQYF. The CDR3 nucleotides are TGTGCCAGCAGGAGAAAGGGACAGGGGATAAACGAGCAGTACTTC.

The genes are TRBV10-3 and TRBJ1-1, with D perhaps matching TRBD1 (6 bases). V was shortened by 3 bases and J by 1 base, with 9 bases between the two germline ends. The CDR3 is made up of 14 amino acids. Germline lookup yields CDR1 ENHRY and CDR2 SYGVKD. CDR3 residues: CAISDSDRNTEAFF. Here the CDR3 DNA reads TGTGCCATCAGTGACTCGGACAGGAACACTGAAGCTTTCTTT.

The chain joins TRBV7-2 to TRBJ1-2; no firm D call. V lost 3 bases and J lost 0, with 8 bases in between. The CDR3 contains 14 residues. The germline V gene encodes CDR1 SGHTA and CDR2 FQGNSA. The CDR3 region is CASSFRGTNYGYTF. Written as DNA, the CDR3 is TGTGCCAGCAGCTTCCGCGGGACTAACTATGGCTACACCTTC.

J is TRBJ2-7 and V is TRBV10-3, with D tentatively TRBD2 (5 bases). Germline V gives CDR1 ENHRY, CDR2 SYGVKD. The CDR3 length is 13 residues. Trimming shortened V by 10 bases and J by 3 bases, and 16 bases separated the two germline ends. In DNA form, the CDR3 reads TGTGCCACCTACTCACTAGAGAGCTACGAGCAGTACTTC. Protein sequence: CATYSLESYEQYF.

The chain has TRBV5-8 and TRBJ2-3; no clear D. V was shortened by 4 bases and J by 2 bases, with 5 bases between the two germline ends. This CDR3 comprises 12 residues. CDR1 and CDR2 from the germline V gene are SGHTS and YDEGEE. CDR3: CASSPYTDTQYF. The CDR3 region has the DNA TGTGCCAGCAGCCCTTACACAGATACGCAGTATTTT.

The chain is built from TRBV24-1 and TRBJ2-1; D uncertain. The germline V gene encodes CDR1 KGHDR and CDR2 SFDVKD. Trimming pared 5 bases from V and 0 bases from J, leaving 10 bases between. The CDR3 is made up of 15 amino acids. The CDR3 is CATSGGTDSYNEQFF. The CDR3 DNA is TGTGCCACCAGTGGAGGCACCGACTCCTACAATGAGCAGTTCTTC.

This chain uses TRBV21-1 with TRBJ2-7; the table names TRBD2, a call not compared with the DNA. TRBV21-1 counts as a pseudogene. This CDR3 spans 13 amino acids. CDR3: CASTPVRRDEQYF. The CDR3 DNA reads TGTGCCAGCACCCCAGTTCGGAGGGACGAGCAGTACTTC.

This chain links TRBV3-1 (or the pseudogene TRBV3-2) with TRBJ1-6; D is unclear. The CDR3 is 14 residues long. Germline values: CDR1 LGHDT, CDR2 YNNKEL (reference sequence). The V end was cut by 1 base, the J end by 10 bases, with 11 bases between. CDR3 in DNA: TGTGCCAGCAGCCAAGCCCGCGGAGGATCACCCCTCCACTTT. Translated, it gives CASSQARGGSPLHF.

This sequence joins TRBV6-2 or TRBV6-3 and TRBJ1-2; weak D call: TRBD1 (6 bases). Germline values: CDR1 MNHEY, CDR2 SVGEGT. CDR3 length equals 13 residues. V was shortened by 5 bases and J by 6 bases, with 13 bases between the two germline ends. CDR3 DNA sequence: TGTGCCAGCAGTATCCAGGGGCTCGATGGCTACACCTTC. It translates to CASSIQGLDGYTF.

The V call is TRBV7-2, the J call TRBJ2-7; TRBD1 agrees at 9 bases. CDR3 length: 15 residues. Germline V gene data show CDR1 as SGHTA and CDR2 as FQGNSA. The V gene end was trimmed by 0 bases and the J gene end by 4 bases; junction bases not matched to a gene: 4. Written as DNA, the CDR3 is TGTGCCAGCAGCTTAGCCCGGGACAGGGTATACGAGCAGTACTTC. The encoded protein is CASSLARDRVYEQYF.